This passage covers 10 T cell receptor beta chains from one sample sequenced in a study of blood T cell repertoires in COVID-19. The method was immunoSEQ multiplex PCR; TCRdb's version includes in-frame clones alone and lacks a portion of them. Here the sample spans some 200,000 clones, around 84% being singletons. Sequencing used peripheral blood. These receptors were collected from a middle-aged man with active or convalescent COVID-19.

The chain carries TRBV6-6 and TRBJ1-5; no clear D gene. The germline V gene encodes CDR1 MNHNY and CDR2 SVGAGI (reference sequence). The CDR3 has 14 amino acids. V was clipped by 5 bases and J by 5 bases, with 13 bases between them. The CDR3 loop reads CASSLGRSDQPQHF. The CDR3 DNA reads TGTGCCAGCAGTCTCGGGAGGTCCGATCAGCCCCAGCATTTT.

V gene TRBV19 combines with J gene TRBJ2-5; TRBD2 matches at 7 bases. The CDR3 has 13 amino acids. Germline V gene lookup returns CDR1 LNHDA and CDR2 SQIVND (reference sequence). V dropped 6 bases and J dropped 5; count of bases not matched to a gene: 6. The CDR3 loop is CASRSGMWETQYF. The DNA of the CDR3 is TGTGCCAGTAGGAGCGGGATGTGGGAGACCCAGTACTTC.

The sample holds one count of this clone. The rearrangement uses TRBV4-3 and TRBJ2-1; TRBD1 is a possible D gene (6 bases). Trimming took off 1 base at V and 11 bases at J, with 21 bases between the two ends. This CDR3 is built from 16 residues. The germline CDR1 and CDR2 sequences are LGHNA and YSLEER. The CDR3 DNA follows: TGCGCCAGCAGCCAAGTAAGGGGGACCCTGTTCTATAAGCAGTTCTTC. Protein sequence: CASSQVRGTLFYKQFF.

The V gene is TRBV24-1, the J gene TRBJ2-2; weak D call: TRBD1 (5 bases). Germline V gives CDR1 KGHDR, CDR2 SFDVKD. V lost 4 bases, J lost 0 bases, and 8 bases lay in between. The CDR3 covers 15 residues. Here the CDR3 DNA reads TGTGCCACCAGTGACGTACAGGCGAACACCGGGGAGCTGTTTTTT. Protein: CATSDVQANTGELFF.

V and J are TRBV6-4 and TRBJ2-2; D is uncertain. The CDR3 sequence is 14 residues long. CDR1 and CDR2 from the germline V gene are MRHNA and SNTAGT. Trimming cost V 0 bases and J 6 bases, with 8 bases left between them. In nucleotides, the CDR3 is TGTGCCAGCAGTGACTCGCTAGTGGCCGGGGAGCTGTTTTTT. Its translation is CASSDSLVAGELFF.

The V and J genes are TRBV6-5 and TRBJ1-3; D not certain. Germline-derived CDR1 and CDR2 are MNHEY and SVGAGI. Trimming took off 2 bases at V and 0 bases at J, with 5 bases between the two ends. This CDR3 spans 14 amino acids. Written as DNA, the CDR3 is TGTGCCAGCAGTTACAGACTCTCTGGAAACACCATATATTTT. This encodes CASSYRLSGNTIYF.

The CDR3 spells CASSPSVQGAAYSNQPQHF. For the CDR3, the DNA is TGTGCCAGCAGCCCTTCAGTGCAGGGGGCCGCCTATAGCAATCAGCCCCAGCATTTT. The chain combines TRBV7-2 with TRBJ1-5; 8 bases align to TRBD1. The germline gives CDR1 SGHTA, CDR2 FQGNSA. V was clipped by 5 bases and J by 0 bases; unmatched bases: 15. The CDR3 is 19 amino acids.

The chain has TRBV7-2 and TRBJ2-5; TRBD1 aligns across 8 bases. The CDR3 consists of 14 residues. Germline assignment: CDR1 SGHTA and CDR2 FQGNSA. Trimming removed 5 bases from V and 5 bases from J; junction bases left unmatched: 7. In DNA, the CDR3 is TGTGCCAGCAGCCCACAGGGGGGCGTGGAGACCCAGTACTTC. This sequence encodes CASSPQGGVETQYF.

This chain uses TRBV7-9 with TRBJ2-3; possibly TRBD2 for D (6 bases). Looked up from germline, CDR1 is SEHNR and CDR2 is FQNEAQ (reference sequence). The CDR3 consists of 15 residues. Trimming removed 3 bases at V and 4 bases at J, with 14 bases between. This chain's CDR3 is CASSLGRGIADTQYF. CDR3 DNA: TGTGCCAGCAGCTTGGGTCGCGGGATAGCAGATACGCAGTATTTT.

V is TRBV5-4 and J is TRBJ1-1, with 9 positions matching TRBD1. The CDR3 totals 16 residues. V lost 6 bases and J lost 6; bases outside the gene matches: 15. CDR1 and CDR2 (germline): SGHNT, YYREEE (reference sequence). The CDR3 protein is CASNPTGGTFSAEAFF. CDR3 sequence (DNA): TGTGCCAGCAACCCAACAGGGGGCACGTTTTCCGCTGAAGCTTTCTTT.